These 13 T cell receptor beta chains were all obtained from the same sample, sequenced in a study of blood T cell repertoires in COVID-19. Only in-frame clones appear in the TCRdb table, and some are missing; sequencing was by immunoSEQ multiplex PCR. The sample has roughly 97,000 clones; around 90% are singletons. The sequencing sample was made of peripheral blood. The receptors originated from a human donor in a cohort sampled during active COVID-19.

V is TRBV7-8 and J is TRBJ2-3, with 11 nucleotides matching TRBD2. There are 16 residues in the CDR3. CDR1 is SGHVS and CDR2 is FQNEAQ in the germline V gene. Trimming cost V 3 bases and J 4 bases; bases outside gene matches: 6. The CDR3 loop is CASSLASGRSPDTQYF. In DNA form, the CDR3 reads TGTGCCAGCAGCTTGGCTAGCGGGAGGTCCCCAGATACGCAGTATTTT.

The chain employs TRBV6-4 and TRBJ2-1; 11 bases fit TRBD2. This CDR3 is built from 15 residues. The V segment lost 3 bases and the J segment 6 bases; nucleotides outside the gene matches: 4. Germline V gives CDR1 MRHNA, CDR2 SNTAGT. The CDR3 nucleotides are TGTGCCAGCAGTGAACTAGCGGGAGTTAGCAATGAGCAGTTCTTC. Amino acids: CASSELAGVSNEQFF.

This chain joins TRBV6-6 and TRBJ1-5; D gene uncertain. This CDR3 spans 15 amino acids. Trimming took off 5 bases at V and 4 bases at J, with 15 bases between the two ends. The germline V gene has CDR1 MNHNY and CDR2 SVGAGI (reference sequence). In DNA, the CDR3 is TGTGCCAGCAGTCTGAGTGGGCGCACTAATCAGCCCCAGCATTTT. Amino acids: CASSLSGRTNQPQHF.

The chain carries TRBV10-3 and TRBJ2-7; perhaps TRBD1 as D (6 bases). In germline, CDR1 is ENHRY, CDR2 SYGVKD. The CDR3 consists of 13 residues. With 11 bases removed from V and 5 bases from J, the gap between germline ends came to 19 bases. The CDR3 spells CAAGGTLLHEQYF. Written as DNA, the CDR3 is TGTGCCGCCGGTGGGACACTTTTGCACGAGCAGTACTTC.

The rearrangement links TRBV7-3 to TRBJ2-3; a weak D match, TRBD1 (6 bases). This CDR3 region has 16 residues. Trimming stripped 2 bases from V and 7 bases from J, with 19 bases between. Germline assignment: CDR1 SGHTA and CDR2 FQGTGA. CDR3 coding DNA: TGTGCCAGCAGCTTAGGGTCGAACAGGGAGATGAATACGCAGTATTTT. This sequence encodes CASSLGSNREMNTQYF.

The chain joins TRBV18 to TRBJ2-5, with TRBD1 as a possible D gene (6 bases). Germline V gene data show CDR1 as KGHSH and CDR2 as LQKENI. The CDR3 is 15 residues long. Trimming removed 0 bases from V and 5 bases from J, with 13 bases in between. CDR3 in amino acids: CASSPPVRGRETQYF. CDR3 bases: TGTGCCAGCTCACCACCTGTCAGGGGACGGGAGACCCAGTACTTC.

V usage is TRBV18 and J usage is TRBJ2-5; D is unresolved. The germline V gene encodes CDR1 KGHSH and CDR2 LQKENI. The V gene lost 4 bases and the J gene lost 1 base, with 7 bases spanning the gap. The CDR3 length is 13 residues. Here the CDR3 DNA reads TGTGCCAGCTCACTTGCGATCCAAGAGACCCAGTACTTC. Amino acids: CASSLAIQETQYF.

The rearrangement joins TRBV11-2 to TRBJ2-1, with 10 bases fitting TRBD2. Germline V gives CDR1 SGHAT, CDR2 FQNNGV. The length of the CDR3 is 13 residues. With 1 base clipped from V and 12 bases from J, the junction kept 3 bases outside the gene matches. CDR3 amino acids: CASSLGTSGTQFF. In DNA form, the CDR3 reads TGTGCCAGCAGCTTAGGGACTAGCGGAACGCAGTTCTTC.

The gene calls are TRBV10-2 and TRBJ2-1, with D possibly TRBD1 on 5 matching bases. Germline CDR1 WSHSY, CDR2 SAAADI. Trimming took 4 bases from V and 7 from J, leaving 11 bases between them. The CDR3 length is 13 residues. The CDR3 loop is CASSARGGNEQFF. CDR3 nucleotide sequence: TGCGCCAGCAGTGCAAGGGGTGGTAATGAGCAGTTCTTC.

This clone was seen a single time. Written as DNA, the CDR3 is TGTGCCAGCACATCCCCAGGGGAGGGCCGAGAGACCCAGTACTTC. It codes for CASTSPGEGRETQYF. J is TRBJ2-5 and V is TRBV7-6; perhaps TRBD2 as D (7 bases). V was clipped by 7 bases and J by 4 bases, with 19 bases between them. Germline V gene sequence: CDR1 SGHVS, CDR2 FNYEAQ. This CDR3 spans 15 amino acids.

The V call is TRBV6-2 or TRBV6-3, the J call TRBJ2-2, with D perhaps TRBD1 (6 bases). Trimming took off 6 bases at V and 0 bases at J, with 17 bases between the two ends. Germline-derived CDR1 and CDR2 are MNHEY and SVGEGT. The CDR3 is 17 amino acids. The CDR3, as DNA: TGTGCCAGCAGCTATCCCCTACGGACAGCGAACACCGGGGAGCTGTTTTTT. Protein: CASSYPLRTANTGELFF.

There are a few counts of this clone. The rearrangement joins TRBV10-3 to TRBJ2-2; 8 bases map to TRBD2. CDR3 length: 14 residues. Germline V gene lookup returns CDR1 ENHRY and CDR2 SYGVKD. Trimming at V came to 10 bases and at J to 3 bases, leaving 7 bases not matched to a gene. The CDR3 protein is CATSRGGDTGELFF. The CDR3 DNA is TGTGCCACCTCTCGGGGGGGCGACACCGGGGAGCTGTTTTTT.

The rearrangement uses TRBV6-5 and TRBJ2-7; TRBD2 might be the D (7 bases). The V gene's germline CDR1 is MNHEY and CDR2 SVGAGI. The CDR3 extends over 13 amino acids. V shed 8 bases and J shed 4 bases, with 15 bases lying between them. The CDR3 protein is CASALGGDYEQYF. Here the CDR3 DNA reads TGTGCCAGCGCCCTAGGGGGGGATTACGAGCAGTACTTC.